One and the same sample provided the 7 T cell receptor beta chains below, sequenced in a study of CD8 T cells in ankylosing spondylitis. Via MiXCR, TCRdb re-called the 5' RACE reads, giving one row per CDR3 protein. The sample lists 200,000 to 250,000 distinct CDR3 sequences, around a quarter occurring once. The sequencing input was blood, either unsorted or a sorted T cell fraction (not recorded which). The receptors originated from a male donor with ankylosing spondylitis or in good health (not recorded which).

This clonotype was counted only a few times. This sequence joins TRBV7-2 and TRBJ2-2, with 7 bases lining up with TRBD1. The CDR3 length is 14 residues. Germline V CDR1 and CDR2: SGHTA, FQGNSA. V gave up 7 bases and J gave up 1 base; unmatched junction bases: 3. CDR3 sequence: CASNRDRNTGELFF. The CDR3 DNA sequence: TGTGCCAGCAATAGGGACAGGAACACCGGGGAGCTGTTTTTT.

This clonotype was observed many times. V usage is TRBV6-1 and J usage is TRBJ1-1; the match to TRBD1 covers 7 bases. CDR3 size: 14 residues. V gave up 7 bases and J gave up 7 bases; unmatched junction bases: 12. The germline gives CDR1 MNHNS, CDR2 SASEGT. DNA of the CDR3: TGTGCCAGCACCGCGACAGGGATTGAGGGTGAAGCTTTCTTT. This codes for CASTATGIEGEAFF.

Ten or more counts support this clonotype. This sequence joins TRBV21-1 and TRBJ1-5; the D call in the table, TRBD1, was not verified against the DNA. TRBV21-1 is shown as a pseudogene. The CDR3 consists of 16 residues. CDR3 nucleotides: TGTGCCAGCAGCGCGCCTAGGCCTGATAGCAATCAGCCCCAGCATTTT. Amino acids: CASSAPRPDSNQPQHF.

This clonotype was detected a few times. V gene TRBV29-1 combines with J gene TRBJ2-1, with a tentative D call TRBD2 (5 bases). Trimming cost V 3 bases and J 6 bases, with 9 bases left between them. CDR3 length equals 12 residues. Per germline, CDR1 SQVTM and CDR2 ANQGSEA. CDR3: CSVDEGSNEQFF. The CDR3 coding sequence is TGCAGCGTTGATGAAGGGAGCAATGAGCAGTTCTTC.

This clonotype appeared many times. CDR3 sequence: CASSFSSEAYNEQFF. CDR3 sequence (DNA): TGCGCCAGCAGCTTTTCTAGCGAGGCCTACAATGAGCAGTTCTTC. The chain employs TRBV5-1 and TRBJ2-1, with D maybe TRBD2 (6 bases). CDR1 is SGHRS, CDR2 YFSETQ, per germline. V shed 2 bases and J shed 2 bases, with 11 bases lying between them. The CDR3 loop spans 15 amino acids.

V and J are TRBV29-1 and TRBJ2-1; TRBD1 matches at 9 bases. Germline CDR1 SQVTM, CDR2 ANQGSEA. CDR3 length equals 14 residues. The trim removed 4 bases at V and 3 bases at J, leaving 4 bases unmatched. The CDR3 protein is CSVAGTGHYNEQFF. The CDR3 DNA reads TGCAGCGTTGCCGGGACAGGGCACTACAATGAGCAGTTCTTC.

This clonotype was picked up many times. The chain links TRBV6-2 or TRBV6-3 to TRBJ2-2; 14 bases match TRBD2. This CDR3 is 19 amino acids long. Germline assignment: CDR1 MNHEY and CDR2 SVGEGT. Trimming cost V 3 bases and J 2 bases; bases outside gene matches: 8. The CDR3: CASSYSGTSGSVNTGELFF. CDR3 in DNA: TGTGCCAGCAGTTATTCAGGGACTAGCGGGAGCGTAAACACCGGGGAGCTGTTTTTT.